This paragraph reports one T cell receptor beta chain. Its specificity is unknown. The sample belongs to a study of cytomegalovirus exposure and HLA in healthy donors. Background on the study: Earlier findings included some 120 million unique TCR beta sequences obtained from approximately 170 million T cells. Most donors, around 81% of over 350 genotyped, fell in the Caucasian-associated ancestry cluster.

Findings and caveats of the study: TCR beta chains numbering about 160 were designated cytomegalovirus-associated.

This PCR relied on a set of 60 Vbeta primers and 13 Jbeta primers. The assay was immunoSEQ multiplex PCR, and TCRdb's table has in-frame clones only and misses some. The data hold 130,000 or so clones, with roughly 84% observed a single time. Per germline, CDR1 MNHNY and CDR2 SVGAGI (reference sequence). V lost 5 bases, J lost 11 bases, and 5 bases stayed unmatched. This CDR3 has 13 residues. This TCR was sampled from a woman aged 18-29 years in good health and CMV-seropositive. The chain links TRBV6-6 to TRBJ1-4; TRBD1 matches 10 bases. The sequencing sample was made of PBMCs. CDR3 sequence reads: CASSLSGQGKLFF. CDR3 bases: TGTGCCAGCAGTCTATCGGGACAGGGGAAACTGTTTTTT.